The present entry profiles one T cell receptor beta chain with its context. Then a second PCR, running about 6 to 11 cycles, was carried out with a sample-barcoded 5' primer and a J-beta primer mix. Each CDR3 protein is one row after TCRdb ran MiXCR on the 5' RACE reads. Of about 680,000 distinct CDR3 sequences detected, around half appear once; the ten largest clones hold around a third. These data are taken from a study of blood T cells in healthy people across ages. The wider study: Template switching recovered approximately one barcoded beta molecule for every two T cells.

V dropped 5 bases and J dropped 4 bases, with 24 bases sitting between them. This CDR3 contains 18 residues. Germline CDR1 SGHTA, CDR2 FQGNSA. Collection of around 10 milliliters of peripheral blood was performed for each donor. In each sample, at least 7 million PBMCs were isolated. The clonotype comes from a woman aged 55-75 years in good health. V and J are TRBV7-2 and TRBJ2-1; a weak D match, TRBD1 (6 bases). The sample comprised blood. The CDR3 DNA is TGTGCCAGCAGCCCCCAAGGCAGCGGCAGAGGGGGTTACAATGAGCAGTTCTTC. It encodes CASSPQGSGRGGYNEQFF.